This T cell receptor beta chain was observed in a study of regulatory T cells in long-lasting Graves disease (dated by TCRdb to the early 2020s). About the investigation overall: Newly diagnosed Graves' disease patients had taken antithyroid drugs for less than 3 months. Persistent Graves' disease patients were compared with newly diagnosed Graves' disease patients by peripheral blood TCR sequencing and RNA sequencing. The study took place in China and was registered as a clinical trial. A total of 33 samples underwent TCR sequencing, from roughly 13 patients with persistent Graves' disease and 20 or so patients with newly diagnosed Graves' disease.

The trim is 4 bases for V and 5 bases for J, with a gap of 16 bases between the germline ends. Measured from the cysteine to the phenylalanine, the CDR3 is 14 residues long. This entry keeps only the CDR3 DNA: 42 bases, framed from base 1. Based on the germline V gene (reference sequence), the CDR1 and CDR2 sequences are GTSNPN and SVGIG. Libraries were made using multiplex PCR. TCRdb records Illumina HiSeq 4000 as the sequencer. iRepertoire HTBI primers and Arm-PCR amplification of CDR3 regions were used to construct TCR beta libraries. Before sequencing, the PCR products went through gel purification. Per the authors' processing: Gene usage analysis of CDR3 amino acid clonotypes used the roughly 60 TRBV and 12 to 15 TRBJ segments found across samples. Filtered high-quality paired reads were merged into contigs using COPE and FqMerger. BLAST was used to align contigs to IMGT TRBV, TRBD and TRBJ reference genes, with CDR3 defined following IMGT. Clonotypes above 0.1% frequency were classified as highly expanded clones. Shannon entropy served as the measure of repertoire diversity, while the Gini coefficient captured V-J evenness. Public clonotypes were defined as clonotypes shared by more than one individual. Starting from the raw public reads, TCRdb applied fastp trimming at Q25, assembled clones with MiXCR and retained in-frame beta chains. Here each entry gathers all rows of one CDR3 protein and keeps the most common genes and DNA. The V and J calls reflect TCRdb's pipeline rather than the authors' work. This sample comprises some 410,000 distinct CDR3 sequences, roughly 15% of them detected only once. Over 8.5% of the sample rests with the top ten.

Beyond this particular receptor, the publication reports: Only the TCR beta chain was sequenced and analyzed. More public clonotypes were shared among persistent patients (around 2,600) than among newly diagnosed patients (roughly 1,000). Persistent disease showed preferential use of TRBV28, TRBJ1-2 and TRBJ2-5, whereas newly diagnosed disease favored TRBV20-1 and TRBJ2-1. The study examined only peripheral blood because the primary lesion, thyroid tissue, could not be accessed. As a limitation, the authors acknowledged that the small sample size may reduce accuracy. Lower TCR Shannon entropy and fewer highly expanded clones were observed in persistent Graves' disease patients than in newly diagnosed patients, which suggested clonal expansion.

What the time point label conveys for this sample: newly diagnosed GD, antithyroid drugs for less than 3 months. For both TCR sequencing and RNA sequencing, RNA was extracted from PBMCs using TRIzol. The diagnosis of Graves' disease followed American Thyroid Association guidelines. Patients for the study were recruited at an endocrinology department in Xi'an, China. Each patient gave approximately 10 milliliters of peripheral blood, collected in an EDTA anticoagulant tube. Ficoll Paque Plus density gradient separation was used to isolate PBMCs, and no further T cell sorting was done. An Agilent 2100 Bioanalyzer and agarose gel were used to check RNA quality, and a NanoDrop 2000 was used to measure RNA concentration. This clonotype was observed at least ten times. Its antigen specificity is not known. Qualities for individual bases were not recorded, and no much larger clone is one base off. The sample was also linked to a second study, of T cells in Graves' hyperthyroidism and ophthalmopathy. The second study, in turn, reports: Stable Graves' hyperthyroidism was defined as the absence of progression to ophthalmopathy over 18 months of follow-up. Hyperthyroidism patients were aged 18 to 65 years and newly diagnosed, with disease duration of less than 2 months. Patients with uncontrolled infections, other autoimmune diseases, pregnancy or lactation were excluded. Diagnoses relied on clinical symptoms, serum thyroxine and TRAb, thyroid ultrasound and orbital computed tomography. For the first round of RT-PCR on the TCR CDR3, the HTBI primer set was used together with the Qiagen OneStep RT-PCR kit. Most expanded thyroid clonotypes (frequency above 0.001) were also found in blood, which suggests that blood repertoires may mirror thyroid immune responses. Ophthalmopathy was separated from stable hyperthyroidism by a 13 V-J signature model, with 85% to 90% sensitivity and about 81% specificity obtained in cross-validation and 80%/75% obtained in testing. In validation, progression to ophthalmopathy was predicted by the model with nearly 71% sensitivity and nearly 75% specificity, a median of about 6.8 months before onset. A discovery cohort of 95 to 100 patients, approximately 45 with Graves' ophthalmopathy and about 58 with stable Graves' hyperthyroidism, was used to find distinguishing TCR V-J signatures. Whether ophthalmopathy could be predicted prospectively was tested in an independent validation cohort made up of about 18 hyperthyroidism patients plus 17 patients who later progressed to ophthalmopathy. The 100 discovery patients were randomly split 7:3 into training and test sets. The study also compared thyroid tissue and blood T-cell repertoires from about six Graves' hyperthyroidism patients. After blood sampling, hyperthyroidism patients were treated with methimazole at a starting dose of 30 mg daily, and ophthalmopathy patients were treated with high-dose intravenous methylprednisolone. Libraries were constructed in a second round of multiplex PCR, after which size selection and purification were performed. Libraries were sequenced paired-end with 100 bp reads on an Illumina HiSeq2000. SOAPnuke was used to process the raw data, removing reads that contained adapters or uncalled bases, had a mean Phred below 15, or lacked an exact match to the constant primer or identifier. High-quality paired reads were merged using COPE v1.2.5, and each unique nucleotide sequence was defined as a clonotype. MiTCR v1.1 was used to align the clonotypes against IMGT TRBV, TRBD and TRBJ reference segments. Analysis was restricted to V-J combinations with a frequency above 0.0001, which covered 99.2% of repertoires. A TCS score was defined as the ratio of F50 (clonal expansion) to E x V (chaos), with BLOSUM62-based TCRdist applied between CDR3 peptides within each V-J. Welch's t-statistics and random forest reduced just over 500 V-J features to 13, which were used in a naive Bayes classifier (R e1071). Sample size was not statistically predetermined, and blinding of investigators to group allocation was not performed. TCR Vbeta CDR3 sequencing of fewer than 150 peripheral blood samples (around 45 ophthalmopathy, 75 or so hyperthyroidism and some 17 progressor patients) is reported in the paper.

This chain is built from TRBV30 and TRBJ2-3, and TRBD1 may be the D gene, going by 5 matching bases. The sample consisted of peripheral blood mononuclear cells (PBMCs), taken at new diagnosis, from a patient treated with antithyroid drugs. This TCR was recovered from a woman aged 25-40 years with Graves disease. Donor details come from another sample of the same person, matched by shared clones. The nucleotide sequence is TGTGCCTGGACGGCAGGGCAGATAAGAGATACGCAGTATTTT. Translated, it gives CAWTAGQIRDTQYF.